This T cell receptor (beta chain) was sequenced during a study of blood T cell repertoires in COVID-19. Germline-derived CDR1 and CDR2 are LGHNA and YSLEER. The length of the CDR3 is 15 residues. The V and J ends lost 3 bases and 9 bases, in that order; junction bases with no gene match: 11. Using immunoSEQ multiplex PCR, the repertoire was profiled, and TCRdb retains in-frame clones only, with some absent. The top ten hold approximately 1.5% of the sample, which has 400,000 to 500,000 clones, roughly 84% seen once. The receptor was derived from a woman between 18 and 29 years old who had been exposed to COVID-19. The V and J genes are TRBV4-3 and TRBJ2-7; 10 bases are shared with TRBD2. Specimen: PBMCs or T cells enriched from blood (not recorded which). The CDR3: CASSHVVAGGVVQYF. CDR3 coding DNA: TGCGCCAGCAGCCATGTGGTAGCGGGGGGAGTCGTGCAGTACTTC.